These T cell receptor beta chains were read from a single sample in a study of blood T cell repertoires in COVID-19. The repertoire was sequenced with immunoSEQ multiplex PCR; TCRdb's copy has only in-frame clones and lacks some. Counted here are a few hundred thousand clones, 70% to 90% occurring once; the ten biggest clones make up about 2.9%. The sequencing sample was made of peripheral blood. Every receptor here comes from a woman aged 25-40 years with COVID-19, enrolled during active disease. CDR3s include the opening cysteine and the closing phenylalanine or tryptophan. A D gene is named only where the DNA matches it firmly.

J	D	V	CDR3
TRBJ2-1	TRBD2	TRBV9	CASSAPGLAGVRSYNEQFF
TRBJ1-5	-	TRBV6-5	CASSYSQNQPQHF
TRBJ2-7	TRBD1	TRBV6-1	CASSESDRGGDEQYF
TRBJ2-7	TRBD1	TRBV28	CASSPGNRGVPNEQYF
TRBJ2-2	TRBD2	TRBV19	CASSSLAGGRGTGELFF
TRBJ2-3	-	TRBV13	CASSLGSLTLDTQYF
TRBJ2-3	TRBD2	TRBV19	CASSITPHDGLAGGIRSTDTQYF
TRBJ2-1	-	TRBV5-1	CASSVGLPYNEQFF
TRBJ2-1	-	TRBV3-1/TRBV3-2	CASSPPRDQAEQFF
TRBJ2-3	TRBD2	TRBV7-2	CASSRTSGRAVADTQYF
TRBJ2-5	TRBD2	TRBV7-8	CASSAGTRAETQYF
TRBJ2-2	TRBD2	TRBV4-3	CASSQDRLTSRNTGELFF
TRBJ1-2	-	TRBV7-2	CASSLDPGTLLGYTF
TRBJ2-7	-	TRBV29-1	CSVEVGGFKNEQYF
TRBJ2-5	TRBD2	TRBV19	CASSIGGWNVQETQYF
TRBJ2-1	TRBD2	TRBV10-1	CASSYGLAGSKDEQFF
TRBJ2-3	TRBD1	TRBV27	CASSSRDRNTDTQYF
TRBJ2-1	-	TRBV3-1/TRBV3-2	CASSQTRIIFWNEQFF
TRBJ2-2	TRBD1	TRBV25-1	CASSPSPTGDRGELFF
TRBJ1-1	-	TRBV28	CASSLKFTGRDTEAFF
TRBJ2-1	-	TRBV6-2/TRBV6-3	CASSYSLLGEQFF
TRBJ1-1	-	TRBV27	CASSFLNKGLSNTEAFF
TRBJ1-4	-	TRBV2	CASSPLIATNEKLFF
TRBJ1-2	-	TRBV6-5	CASSLLLGYGYTF
TRBJ2-1	TRBD2	TRBV5-1	CASSYTSGGAAFYNEQFF
TRBJ2-1	TRBD2	TRBV18	CASRGAGGLYNEQFF
TRBJ2-1	TRBD2	TRBV12-5	CASGPGLAGSYNEQFF
TRBJ2-7	TRBD1	TRBV6-5	CASSYGTGGIDEQYF
TRBJ2-3	TRBD2	TRBV5-6	CASSLAIAGGFGTDTQYF
TRBJ1-2	TRBD1	TRBV5-1	CASSPDREVPGYTF
TRBJ2-2	TRBD1	TRBV3-1/TRBV3-2	CASSRDREETGELFF
TRBJ1-4	TRBD1	TRBV27	CASGGQVNEKLFF
TRBJ1-2	-	TRBV5-1	CASSYSSGYGYTF
TRBJ1-4	TRBD1	TRBV6-5	CASRRDRDREKLFF
TRBJ2-5	TRBD2	TRBV10-3	CAISGSSGSETQYF
TRBJ1-6	-	TRBV4-1	CASSQDRSYNSPLHF
TRBJ1-5	-	TRBV6-6	CASSYGGYQPQHF
TRBJ1-1	TRBD1	TRBV9	CASSGTGTGGTEAFF
TRBJ2-3	TRBD1	TRBV2	CASSDFESLGSDRSTDTQYF
TRBJ1-2	-	TRBV24-1	CATSSSQGNYGYTF
TRBJ2-7	-	TRBV15	CATSEEEGLSYEQYF
TRBJ1-6	TRBD1	TRBV6-1	CASSEETGGYSPLHF
TRBJ1-3	-	TRBV4-3	CASSQVGGAGNTIYF
TRBJ2-1	TRBD1	TRBV28	CASSWGTGAYNEQFF
TRBJ2-2	-	TRBV5-4	CASSLDGGTTGELFF
TRBJ1-1	-	TRBV25-1	CASSEHGQQSPFF
TRBJ2-5	-	TRBV27	CASSGLGGGSYQETQYF